This section outlines one TCR beta chain sequence together with its context. What it binds is not known. This sample was taken from a study of cytomegalovirus exposure and HLA in healthy donors. The germline V gene encodes CDR1 LNHNV and CDR2 YYDKDF (reference sequence). The junction had 8 bases not matched to a gene; V was cut back by 3 bases and J by 1 base. CDR3 length equals 17 residues. The PCR employed 60 Vbeta primers together with 13 Jbeta primers. Profiled with immunoSEQ multiplex PCR; TCRdb holds only in-frame clones, not every one. This table lists 150,000 to 200,000 clones. Notes on the study in general: Some TCR beta chains (roughly 150 of them) were listed as cytomegalovirus-associated. A later analysis revealed that TCR association rates differed between HLA loci, peaking at DRB1 and bottoming out at HLA-C.

The chain links TRBV15 to TRBJ2-3, with 9 positions matching TRBD1. This TCR derives from a woman in her fifties or sixties in good health and CMV-seronegative. The specimen sequenced was PBMCs. The CDR3 sequence is CATSSSLQGAGTDTQYF. The CDR3 bases are TGTGCCACCAGCAGCTCCCTACAGGGGGCGGGCACAGATACGCAGTATTTT.